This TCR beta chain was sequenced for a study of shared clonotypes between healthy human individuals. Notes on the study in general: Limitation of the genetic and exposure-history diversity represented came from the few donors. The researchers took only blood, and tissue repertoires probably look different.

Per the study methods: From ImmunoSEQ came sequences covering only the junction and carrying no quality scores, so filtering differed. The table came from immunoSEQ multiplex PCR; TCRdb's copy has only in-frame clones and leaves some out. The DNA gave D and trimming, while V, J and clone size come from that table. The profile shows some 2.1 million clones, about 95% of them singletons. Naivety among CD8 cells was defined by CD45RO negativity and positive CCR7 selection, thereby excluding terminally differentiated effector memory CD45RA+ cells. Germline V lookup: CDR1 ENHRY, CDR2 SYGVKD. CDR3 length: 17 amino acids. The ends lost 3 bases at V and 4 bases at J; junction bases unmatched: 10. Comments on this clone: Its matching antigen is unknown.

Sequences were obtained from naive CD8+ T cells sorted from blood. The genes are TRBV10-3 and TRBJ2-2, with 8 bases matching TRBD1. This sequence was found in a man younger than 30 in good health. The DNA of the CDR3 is TGTGCCATCAGTGACCTGGTGGCAGGGGGCATCACCGGGGAGCTGTTTTTT. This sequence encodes CAISDLVAGGITGELFF.